This note documents a single T cell receptor beta chain sequence. There is no known antigen for this receptor. The sample holds no much larger clone one base away, and base qualities are not on file. Counted from cysteine to phenylalanine, this CDR3 has 14 amino acids. Only the CDR3 DNA stays, 42 bases, in frame from base 1. From the germline V gene (reference sequence), CDR1 is MNHEY and CDR2 is SMNVEV. V is pared back by 0 bases and J by 4 bases, with 8 bases lying between the germline termini. This sample was included in a study of CD8+ T cells in alopecia areata (dated by TCRdb to the late 2010s). Notes on the research overall: Treated patients were enrolled in an open-label pilot trial of oral tofacitinib, 5 to 10 mg twice daily, for moderate-to-severe alopecia areata. In both human patients and the C3H/HeJ mouse model, the study applied high-throughput TCRbeta sequencing to look at T cell clonal expansion in alopecia areata. Patients stayed on tofacitinib for 6 to 18 months and then had 6 months of follow-up off drug so that delayed response and recurrence could be assessed. The SALT score, which quantifies the percentage of affected scalp surface area, was used to measure disease severity in treated patients. Biopsies were taken from tofacitinib-treated patients at baseline and again at 4 and 24 weeks into treatment, and several of those patients also had a later scalp biopsy. Scalp tissue and sorted CD4+ and CD8+ peripheral blood T cells from patchy and totalis/universalis alopecia areata patients and from healthy controls were covered by human TCRbeta sequencing. Scalp clonality was compared across normal scalp (n=4), patchy alopecia areata scalp (n=8), and alopecia totalis/universalis scalp (n=8). TCRbeta CDR3 regions were amplified by immunoSEQ multiplex PCR with 35 Vbeta forward and 13 Jbeta reverse primers. The RNA source kit depended on sample type: the PAXgene miRNA kit for fixed scalp, the miRNeasy kit for PBMCs, and the RNeasy kit for mouse skin.

Library preparation employed the immunoSEQ multiplex PCR assay. For TCR sequencing, RNA was extracted from every sample and reverse transcribed into cDNA to serve as template. SuperScript III was used to make first-strand cDNA, primed with a 2:1 mix of oligo-dT and random hexamers. A synthetic immune receptor repertoire was used to assess amplification bias, and residual bias was removed computationally. Under the source paper's analysis protocol: Raw reads were preprocessed to remove errors, and CDR3 was defined according to IMGT conventions as the region from the conserved cysteine to phenylalanine. Clonality was computed as 1 minus the Shannon entropy, with the entropy normalized by log2 of the number of productive unique TCRs. CD4 or CD8 identity of scalp clones was inferred by cross-referencing scalp TCRbeta sequences with sorted blood CD4 and CD8 repertoires. Here the immuneACCESS table is served through TCRdb, limited to in-frame sequences with V and J called. Missing clones are a known gap in these copies; in checked studies unresolved V genes cover under half, and the rest lacks a known reason. V and J calls and clone size come straight from that table; D and trimming were deduced from the DNA. A total of hundreds of thousands of clones appear in this sample, 60% of them only once. Of the sample, 0.93% is held by the ten largest clones.

On the study overall, not on this receptor specifically: Resident alphabeta T cells in normal human skin are also sequenced, complicating scalp TCR repertoire analysis, unlike mouse skin dominated by gammadelta T cells. Many expanded lesional clones persisted in scalp and blood during tofacitinib treatment, which may partly explain relapse after stopping treatment. Tofacitinib significantly lowered scalp clonality and the number of expanded CD8+ clones among the top 100 scalp clones. Shared TCR sequences between patients were less evident than in mice, which may be partly attributable to HLA diversity in the patient population. Compared with normal scalp, lesional scalp had higher clonality and more expanded CD8+ clones, particularly in alopecia totalis/universalis, a pattern that suggests antigenic drive. Because the treated cohort was small and had just a single nonresponder, larger studies are needed to establish links between baseline CD8+ expansion and response.

What the treatment or condition label conveys for this sample: oral pan-JAK inhibitor, 5-10 mg twice daily. Peripheral blood and lesional scalp punch biopsies were obtained from patients with alopecia areata. PBMCs were isolated by density centrifugation and stained for CD3, CD4 and CD8, and CD4+ and CD8+ T cells were sorted on a FACSAria. This clonotype was sampled from a human donor with alopecia areata. The material sequenced was CD4+ T cells sorted from blood, taken around week 53, from a patient treated with tofacitinib. The chain is made from TRBV27 and TRBJ2-3, with the D gene not confidently named. The CDR3 amino acid sequence is: CASSLSLAADTQYF. The nucleotide sequence is given as TGTGCCAGCAGTTTATCGCTGGCTGCAGATACGCAGTATTTT.